This TCR beta chain was recorded in a study of beta chain features in type 1 diabetes. Germline V CDR1 and CDR2: MDHEN, SYDVKM. The length of the CDR3 is 14 residues. The V end lost 8 bases, the J end lost 1 base, and 15 bases lay between the germline ends. Expressed TCRB transcripts were sequenced because the entire RNA isolate underwent reverse transcription. Mean read depth for naive, central memory and regulatory T cell samples was 3.5 million or so reads. Measured with immunoSEQ multiplex PCR; TCRdb has only the in-frame clones, and not every one. The sample yields 250,000 to 300,000 clones, roughly an eighth seen once. Around 100 mL of blood, on average, came from one heparinised draw per donor. Markers CD45RO/CCR7/CD25/CD127/CD95/CD27 served to sort CD4+ naive, central memory, regulatory and stem cell-like memory cells. General study results and limits: Researchers caution that PCR might favor shorter templates, equally among patients and controls. Moderate yet significant TCRB CDR3 shortening was seen in Type 1 diabetes patients in all four CD4+ subsets.

Only a few counts were recorded for this clone. The antigen is unknown. This chain uses TRBV28 with TRBJ2-7, with D perhaps TRBD2 (6 bases). What was sequenced was naive CD4+ T cells from blood. This sequence originates from a man aged 25-45 years with type 1 diabetes. The chain's CDR3 is CASLAGTVSYEQYF. The CDR3 nucleotides are TGTGCCAGCCTGGCCGGGACTGTTTCCTACGAGCAGTACTTC.